These 14 T cell receptor beta chains share one sample of origin, sequenced in a study of blood T cell repertoires in COVID-19. Profiled with immunoSEQ multiplex PCR; TCRdb holds only in-frame clones, not every one. The sample includes about 320,000 clones, about nine tenths of them seen just once. The sequenced sample consisted of peripheral blood. The receptors were sampled from a woman in her 30s with COVID-19, enrolled during active disease.

This clone was seen many times. The genes are TRBV5-1 and TRBJ1-1; D might be TRBD1 (6 bases). Germline CDR1 reads SGHRS; CDR2 reads YFSETQ. The CDR3 contains 14 residues. The V end was cut by 4 bases, the J end by 3 bases, with 13 bases between. CDR3 bases: TGCGCCAGCAGCGAAGACGGGGGGCACACTGAAGCTTTCTTT. Translation: CASSEDGGHTEAFF.

The V call is TRBV7-8, the J call TRBJ1-2, with TRBD1 identical over 8 bases. The CDR3 loop spans 14 amino acids. After removal of 5 bases from V and 9 bases from J, the junction contained 11 bases not matched to a gene. Looked up from germline, CDR1 is SGHVS and CDR2 is FQNEAQ. CDR3 sequence: CASSTPDRVRSYTF. CDR3 bases: TGTGCCAGCAGCACCCCGGACAGGGTGAGGAGCTACACCTTC.

V usage is TRBV19 and J usage is TRBJ2-2, with D possibly matching TRBD1 (5 bases). With 7 bases removed from V and 8 bases from J, the gap between germline ends came to 23 bases. Germline loops: CDR1 LNHDA, CDR2 SQIVND (reference sequence). The CDR3 runs 16 residues. The CDR3 region is CASKHGAGLVSGELFF. The CDR3 nucleotides read TGTGCCAGTAAACATGGGGCAGGGCTCGTTTCGGGGGAGCTGTTTTTT.

This chain joins TRBV21-1 and TRBJ1-2; TRBD1, the D gene given by the table, was not confirmed from the DNA. TRBV21-1 is reported as a pseudogene. CDR3 length: 19 amino acids. CDR3 sequence: CASSLQRGPGGQGDYGYTF. The CDR3 DNA sequence: TGTGCCAGCAGCCTTCAAAGGGGCCCAGGGGGACAGGGAGACTATGGCTACACCTTC.

The CDR3 bases are TGTGCCAGCAGACCCTCGGAGGGAAAACTGTTTTTT. Its protein product is CASRPSEGKLFF. V usage is TRBV7-9 and J usage is TRBJ1-4; unclear D gene. This CDR3 is built from 12 residues. The V gene lost 6 bases and the J gene lost 10 bases, with 12 bases spanning the gap. CDR1 SEHNR and CDR2 FQNEAQ come from the germline V gene (reference sequence).

The V and J genes are TRBV7-8 and TRBJ1-1; perhaps TRBD1 as D (6 bases). CDR3 length: 14 amino acids. Germline CDR1 reads SGHVS; CDR2 reads FQNEAQ. The germline V and J ends were trimmed by 2 bases and 3 bases, with 10 bases remaining between them. CDR3 in DNA: TGTGCCAGCAGCTTACGGGGGGCGTACACTGAAGCTTTCTTT. Amino acid sequence: CASSLRGAYTEAFF. The variable domain in full, with the rest retrieved from reference TRBV7-8 and TRBJ1-1, is GAGVSQSPRYKVAKRGQDVALRCDPISGHVSLFWYQQALGQGPEFLTYFQNEAQLDKSGLPSDRFFAERPEGSVSTLKIQRTQQEDSAVYLCASSLRGAYTEAFFGQGTRLTVV.

This clone came up once. This chain connects TRBV2 to TRBJ2-1; 9 bases fit TRBD2. This CDR3 spans 16 amino acids. The V gene end was trimmed by 2 bases and the J gene end by 6 bases; junction bases not matched to a gene: 8. Germline V CDR1 and CDR2: SNHLY, FYNNEI. The CDR3 DNA follows: TGTGCCAGCAGTGAAATGGTTGCGGGGGGGTCCAATGAGCAGTTCTTC. It codes for CASSEMVAGGSNEQFF.

The chain uses TRBV4-1 and TRBJ1-2, with 9 positions matching TRBD1. The J segment lost 4 bases and the V segment lost 5 bases, leaving 8 bases of the junction unmatched. The CDR3 runs 15 residues. Per germline, CDR1 MGHRA and CDR2 YSYEKL. The CDR3 sequence: CASSDRDRAIYGYTF. For the CDR3, the DNA is TGCGCCAGCAGCGACCGGGACAGGGCTATCTATGGCTACACCTTC.

This sequence joins TRBV6-5 and TRBJ1-2; D not resolved. Germline values: CDR1 MNHEY, CDR2 SVGAGI. Trimming stripped 4 bases from V and 4 bases from J, with 10 bases between. There are 13 residues in the CDR3. The CDR3: CASSLDGSYGYTF. CDR3 nucleotide sequence: TGTGCCAGCAGTTTGGATGGGAGCTATGGCTACACCTTC.

This clone was seen just once. The chain uses TRBV6-5 and TRBJ2-2, with D perhaps matching TRBD2 (6 bases). The CDR3 consists of 13 residues. Trimming took 7 bases from V and 5 from J, leaving 11 bases between them. CDR1 is MNHEY and CDR2 is SVGAGI in the germline V gene. CDR3 sequence: CASTPGRTGELFF. In nucleotides, the CDR3 is TGTGCCAGCACCCCAGGGAGGACCGGGGAGCTGTTTTTT.

The rearrangement uses TRBV15 and TRBJ2-3; 8 nucleotides agree with TRBD2. CDR1 is LNHNV, CDR2 YYDKDF, per germline (reference sequence). This CDR3 region has 16 residues. Unmatched junction bases numbered 8, after V lost 0 bases and J lost 6 bases. CDR3 region: CATSRDPGGASDTQYF. The DNA of the CDR3 is TGTGCCACCAGCAGAGATCCCGGGGGGGCCTCGGATACGCAGTATTTT.

Ten or more counts support this clone. Distinct nucleotide sequences in the sample also encode this CDR3. This chain uses TRBV6-1 with TRBJ1-1; 10 nucleotides align to TRBD1. This CDR3 comprises 14 residues. The germline gives CDR1 MNHNS, CDR2 SASEGT. J gave up 4 bases and V 1 base, and 0 bases lay outside the gene matches. The CDR3, as DNA: TGTGCCAGCAGTGAAGGGACAGGGGGCACTGAAGCTTTCTTT. It is translated as CASSEGTGGTEAFF.

The CDR3 nucleotides are TGTGCCAGCAGCAACAGGGGGTCGTTGAACACTGAAGCTTTCTTT. It codes for CASSNRGSLNTEAFF. The genes are TRBV28 and TRBJ1-1; the match to TRBD1 covers 8 bases. CDR1 is MDHEN, CDR2 SYDVKM, per germline. The CDR3 is made up of 15 amino acids. V trimming: 6 bases; J trimming: 0 bases; junction bases outside the gene matches: 6.

The V call is TRBV10-3, the J call TRBJ1-2, with 8 bases lining up with TRBD1. Germline CDR1 ENHRY, CDR2 SYGVKD. Trimming took 10 bases from V and 3 from J; bases not matched to a gene: 13. This CDR3 is 15 amino acids long. The CDR3, as DNA: TGTGCCACAGCATATCGCGACAGGGGACACTATGGCTACACCTTC. This gives the protein CATAYRDRGHYGYTF.